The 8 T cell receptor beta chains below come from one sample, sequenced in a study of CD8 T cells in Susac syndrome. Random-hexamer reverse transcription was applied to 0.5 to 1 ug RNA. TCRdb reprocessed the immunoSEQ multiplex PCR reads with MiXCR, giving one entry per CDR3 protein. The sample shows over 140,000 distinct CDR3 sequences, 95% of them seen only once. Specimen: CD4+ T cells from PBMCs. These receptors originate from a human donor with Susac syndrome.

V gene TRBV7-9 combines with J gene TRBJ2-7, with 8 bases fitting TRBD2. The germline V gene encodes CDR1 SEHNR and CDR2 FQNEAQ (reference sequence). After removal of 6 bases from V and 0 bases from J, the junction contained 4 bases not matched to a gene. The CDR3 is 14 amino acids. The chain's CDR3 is CASRGGGYSYEQYF. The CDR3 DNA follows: TGTGCCAGCAGGGGCGGGGGGTACTCCTACGAGCAGTACTTC.

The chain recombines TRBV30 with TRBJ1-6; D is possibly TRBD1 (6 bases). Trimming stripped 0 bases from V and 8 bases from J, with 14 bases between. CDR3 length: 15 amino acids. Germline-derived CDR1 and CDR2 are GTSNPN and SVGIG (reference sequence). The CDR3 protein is CAWSVMGAGDSPLHF. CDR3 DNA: TGTGCCTGGAGTGTAATGGGGGCAGGAGATTCACCCCTCCACTTT.

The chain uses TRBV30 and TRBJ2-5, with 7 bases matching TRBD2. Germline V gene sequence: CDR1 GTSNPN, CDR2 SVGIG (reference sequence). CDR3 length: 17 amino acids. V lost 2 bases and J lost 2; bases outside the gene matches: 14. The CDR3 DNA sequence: TGTGCCTGGAGTCCTCCTTTTCAACTAGCGCCGCAAGAGACCCAGTACTTC. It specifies CAWSPPFQLAPQETQYF. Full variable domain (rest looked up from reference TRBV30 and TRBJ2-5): SQTIHQWPATLVQPVGSPLSLECTVEGTSNPNLYWYRQAAGRGLQLLFYSVGIGQISSEVPQNLSASRPQDRQFILSSKKLLLSDSGFYLCAWSPPFQLAPQETQYFGPGTRLLVL.

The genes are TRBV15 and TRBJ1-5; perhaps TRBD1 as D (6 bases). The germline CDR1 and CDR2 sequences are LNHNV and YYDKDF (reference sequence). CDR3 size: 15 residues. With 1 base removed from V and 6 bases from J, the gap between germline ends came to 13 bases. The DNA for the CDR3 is TGTGCCACCAGCAGAGCGGGGGCGCAGGGTCAGCCCCAGCATTTT. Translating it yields CATSRAGAQGQPQHF. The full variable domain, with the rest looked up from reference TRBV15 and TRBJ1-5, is DAMVIQNPRYQVTQFGKPVTLSCSQTLNHNVMYWYQQKSSQAPKLLFHYYDKDFNNEADTPDNFQSRRPNTSFCFLDIRSPGLGDTAMYLCATSRAGAQGQPQHFGDGTRLSIL.

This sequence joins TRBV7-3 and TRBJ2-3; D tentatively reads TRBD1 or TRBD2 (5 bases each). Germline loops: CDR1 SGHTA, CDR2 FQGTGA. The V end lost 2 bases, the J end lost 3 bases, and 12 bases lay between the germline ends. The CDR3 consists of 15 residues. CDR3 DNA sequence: TGTGCCAGCAGCTTAGGGGCTAGCCCTACAGATACGCAGTATTTT. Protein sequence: CASSLGASPTDTQYF.

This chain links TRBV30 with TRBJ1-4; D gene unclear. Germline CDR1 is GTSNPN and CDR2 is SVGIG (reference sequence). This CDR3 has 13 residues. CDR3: CASSHIANEKLFF. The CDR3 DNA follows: TGTGCATCTTCCCACATCGCGAATGAAAAACTGTTTTTT.

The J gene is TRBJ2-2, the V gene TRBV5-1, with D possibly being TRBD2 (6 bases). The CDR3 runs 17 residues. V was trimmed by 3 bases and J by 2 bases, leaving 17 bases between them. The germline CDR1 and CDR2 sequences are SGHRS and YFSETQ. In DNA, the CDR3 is TGCGCCAGCAGCTCCCTTCCGGGAGAGGGCAACACCGGGGAGCTGTTTTTT. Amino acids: CASSSLPGEGNTGELFF.

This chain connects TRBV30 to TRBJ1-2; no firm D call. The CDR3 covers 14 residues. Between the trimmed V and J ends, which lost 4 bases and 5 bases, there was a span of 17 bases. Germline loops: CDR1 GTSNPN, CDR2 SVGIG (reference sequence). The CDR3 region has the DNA TGTGCCTGGAAGGTTTCACTCGGACCTTATGGCTACACCTTC. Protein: CAWKVSLGPYGYTF.